The 4 T cell receptor beta chains below all came from one sample that was sequenced in a study of cytotoxic CD8 clonotypes in ibrutinib-treated CLL. Measured with immunoSEQ multiplex PCR; TCRdb has only the in-frame clones, and not every one. The profile shows more than 110,000 clones, more than 75% of them singletons. Sequenced here: PBMCs, sampled after 36 months of ibrutinib treatment. These receptors came from a human donor with chronic lymphocytic leukemia.

The V call is TRBV7-9, the J call TRBJ1-2; maybe TRBD1 (5 bases). V shed 5 bases and J shed 2 bases, with 12 bases lying between them. The CDR3 extends over 14 amino acids. The germline V gene encodes CDR1 SEHNR and CDR2 FQNEAQ (reference sequence). The CDR3 spells CASSIPGRNYGYTF. The CDR3 DNA sequence: TGTGCCAGCAGCATACCGGGACGGAACTATGGCTACACCTTC.

The chain is built from TRBV4-1 and TRBJ1-4; D gene ambiguous. Germline loops: CDR1 MGHRA, CDR2 YSYEKL. V dropped 3 bases and J dropped 8 bases, with 10 bases sitting between them. This CDR3 is 13 amino acids long. CDR3 sequence: CASSHLKSEKLFF. Here the CDR3 DNA reads TGCGCCAGCAGCCACCTTAAATCCGAAAAACTGTTTTTT.

The chain has TRBV28 and TRBJ1-2; 12 positions match TRBD1. Germline CDR1 and CDR2: MDHEN and SYDVKM. V lost 4 bases to trimming and J lost 14 bases; unmatched junction nucleotides: 11. The CDR3 has 14 residues. The DNA of the CDR3 is TGTGCCAGCAGTTCTAACCGGGACAGGGGGCGAACTACCTTC. It specifies CASSSNRDRGRTTF.

The gene calls are TRBV6-4 and TRBJ1-5; D unclear. The V and J ends lost 2 bases and 2 bases respectively, with 10 bases between them. In germline, CDR1 is MRHNA, CDR2 SNTAGT. CDR3 length: 15 residues. As DNA, the CDR3 is TGTGCCAGCAGTGACGGCCAGGCGGGCAATCAGCCCCAGCATTTT. Residues: CASSDGQAGNQPQHF.